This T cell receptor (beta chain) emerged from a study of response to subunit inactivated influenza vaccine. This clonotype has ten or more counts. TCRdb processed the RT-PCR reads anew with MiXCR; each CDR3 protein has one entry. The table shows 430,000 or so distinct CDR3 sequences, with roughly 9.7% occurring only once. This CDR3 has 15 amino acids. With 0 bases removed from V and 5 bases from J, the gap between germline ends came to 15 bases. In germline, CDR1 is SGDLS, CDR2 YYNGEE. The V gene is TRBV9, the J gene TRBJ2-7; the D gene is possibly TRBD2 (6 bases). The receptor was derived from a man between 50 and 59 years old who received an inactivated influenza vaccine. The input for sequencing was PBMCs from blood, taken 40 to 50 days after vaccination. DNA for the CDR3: TGTGCCAGCAGCGTAGGAACCGGGAGTGGGAACGAGCAGTACTTC. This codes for CASSVGTGSGNEQYF.